The clone carrying this TCR beta chain was seen just once. The J segment lost 3 bases and the V segment lost 2 bases, leaving 5 bases of the junction unmatched. The germline CDR1 and CDR2 sequences are MGHDK and SYGVNS. The CDR3 spans 15 residues. The method was immunoSEQ multiplex PCR; TCRdb's version includes in-frame clones alone and lacks a portion of them. Of 65,000 or so clones listed, 80% to 95% were seen once; the top ten hold around an eighth. These data are taken from a study of OX40 agonist ivuxolimab in advanced cancers. This chain joins TRBV25-1 and TRBJ2-7; 9 bases are shared with TRBD1. The TCR comes from an adult with an advanced solid tumor such as melanoma, head and neck, liver or kidney cancer. The sequencing here drew on CD4+ or CD8+ T cells sorted from blood, taken in a trial of the OX40 agonist ivuxolimab. The CDR3, as DNA: TGTGCCAGCAGTGAAGGACAGGGGCCCTTCTACGAGCAGTACTTC. Protein: CASSEGQGPFYEQYF.